This T cell receptor beta chain was found in a study of glioma-infiltrating T cells. Study results and limitations: Above-expected tissue-blood divergence occurred in all gliomas, most in low-grade ones. Very few CDR3 sequences were shared between tissue and blood.

Germline CDR1 reads SEHNR; CDR2 reads FQNEAQ (reference sequence). V gave up 0 bases and J gave up 14 bases, with 20 bases separating them. There are 15 residues in the CDR3. Amplification of TCR alpha and beta CDR3 regions from RNA used iRepertoire nested multiplex PCR. Tissue mRNA or PBMC total RNA, roughly 90-450 ng, went into one-step reverse transcription and amplification. TCRdb ran MiXCR on the multiplex PCR reads and lists one entry per CDR3 protein. The data contain roughly 200,000 distinct CDR3 sequences, around 40% of them singletons. In regard to this clonotype: Its antigen is not known.

The sequencing input was glioma tissue, nonneoplastic brain tissue, or PBMCs (not recorded which). This chain uses TRBV7-9 with TRBJ2-1; tentatively, D is TRBD2 (6 bases). This receptor was obtained from a human donor with low-grade glioma or glioblastoma, undergoing nonglioma brain surgery, or in good health (not recorded which). This CDR3 reads CASSLALGREETKFF. CDR3 coding DNA: TGTGCCAGCAGCTTAGCGCTCGGTAGGGAGGAGACCAAGTTCTTC.